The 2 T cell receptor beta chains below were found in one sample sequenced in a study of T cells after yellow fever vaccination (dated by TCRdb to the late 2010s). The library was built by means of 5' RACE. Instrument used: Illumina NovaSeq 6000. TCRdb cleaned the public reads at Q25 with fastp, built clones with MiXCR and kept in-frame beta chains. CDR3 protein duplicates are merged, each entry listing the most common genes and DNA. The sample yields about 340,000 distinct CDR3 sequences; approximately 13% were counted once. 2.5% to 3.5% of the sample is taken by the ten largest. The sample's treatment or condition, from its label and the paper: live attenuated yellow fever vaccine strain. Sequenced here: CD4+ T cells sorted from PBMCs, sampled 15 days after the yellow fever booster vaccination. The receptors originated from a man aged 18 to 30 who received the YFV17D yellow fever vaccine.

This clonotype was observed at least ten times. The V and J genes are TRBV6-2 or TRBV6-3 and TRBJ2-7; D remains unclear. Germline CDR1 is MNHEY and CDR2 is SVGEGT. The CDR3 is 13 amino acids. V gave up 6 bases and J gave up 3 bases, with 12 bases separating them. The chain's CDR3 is CASSNGRYYEQYF. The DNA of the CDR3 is TGTGCCAGCAGCAACGGACGGTACTACGAGCAGTACTTC.

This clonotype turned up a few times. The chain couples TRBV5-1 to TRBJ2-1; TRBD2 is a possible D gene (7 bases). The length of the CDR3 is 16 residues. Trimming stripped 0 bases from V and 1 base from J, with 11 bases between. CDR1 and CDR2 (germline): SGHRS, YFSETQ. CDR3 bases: TGCGCCAGCAGCTTGGGCGGGGGCGTTTCCTACAATGAGCAGTTCTTC. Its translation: CASSLGGGVSYNEQFF.